This T cell receptor beta chain is from a study of cytomegalovirus exposure and HLA in healthy donors. Assay: immunoSEQ multiplex PCR; the TCRdb copy retains only in-frame clones and omits some. In the table there are some 240,000 clones, around 86% of which are singletons. This TCR was sampled from a woman under 30 in good health and CMV-seropositive. Sequenced material: PBMCs.

The CDR3 sequence: CASSTQPGVQYF. The CDR3 DNA follows: TGTGCCAGTAGTACCCAGCCGGGGGTCCAGTACTTC. The chain employs TRBV19 and TRBJ2-4; D possibly corresponds to TRBD2 (6 bases). The CDR3 runs to 12 residues. Germline V gene data show CDR1 as LNHDA and CDR2 as SQIVND (reference sequence). Deletions cut 4 bases from V and 13 bases from J, with 14 bases between.